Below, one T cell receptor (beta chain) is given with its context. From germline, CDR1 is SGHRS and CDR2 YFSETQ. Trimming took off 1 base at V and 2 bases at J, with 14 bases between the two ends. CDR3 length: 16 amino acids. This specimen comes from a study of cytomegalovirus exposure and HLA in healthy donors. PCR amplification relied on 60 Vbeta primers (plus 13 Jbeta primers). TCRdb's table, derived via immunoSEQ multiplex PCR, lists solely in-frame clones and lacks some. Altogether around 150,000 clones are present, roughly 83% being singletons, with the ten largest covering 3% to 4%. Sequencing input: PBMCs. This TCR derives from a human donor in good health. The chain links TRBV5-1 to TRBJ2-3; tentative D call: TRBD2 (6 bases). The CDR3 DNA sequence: TGCGCCAGCAGCTTGTGGGACTCTCTAGACACAGATACGCAGTATTTT. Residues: CASSLWDSLDTDTQYF.